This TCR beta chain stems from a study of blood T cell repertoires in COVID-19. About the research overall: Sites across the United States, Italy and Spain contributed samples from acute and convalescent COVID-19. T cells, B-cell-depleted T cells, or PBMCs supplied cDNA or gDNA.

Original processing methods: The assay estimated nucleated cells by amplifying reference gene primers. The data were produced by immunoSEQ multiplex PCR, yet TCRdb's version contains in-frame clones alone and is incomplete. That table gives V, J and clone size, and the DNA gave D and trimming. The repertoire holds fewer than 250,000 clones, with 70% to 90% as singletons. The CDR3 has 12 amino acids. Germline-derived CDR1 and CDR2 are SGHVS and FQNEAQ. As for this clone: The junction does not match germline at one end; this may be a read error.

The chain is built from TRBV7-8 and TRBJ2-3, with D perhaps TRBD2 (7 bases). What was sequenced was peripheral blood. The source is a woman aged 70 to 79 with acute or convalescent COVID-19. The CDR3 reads CASSPADGGPAF. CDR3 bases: TGTGCCAGCAGCCCGGCGGACGGGGGGCCGGCCTTT.